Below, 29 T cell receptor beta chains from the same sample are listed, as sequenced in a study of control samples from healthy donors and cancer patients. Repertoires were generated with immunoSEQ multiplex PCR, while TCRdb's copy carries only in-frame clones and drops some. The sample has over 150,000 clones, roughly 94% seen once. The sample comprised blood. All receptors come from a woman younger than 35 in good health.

This chain's CDR3 is CASSPNGLTEAFF. Here the CDR3 DNA reads TGTGCCAGCAGTCCAAATGGTCTCACTGAAGCTTTCTTT. This chain connects TRBV2 to TRBJ1-1; D is uncertain. The V end lost 5 bases, the J end lost 4 bases, and 11 bases lay between the germline ends. The CDR3 is 13 amino acids. Germline values: CDR1 SNHLY, CDR2 FYNNEI.

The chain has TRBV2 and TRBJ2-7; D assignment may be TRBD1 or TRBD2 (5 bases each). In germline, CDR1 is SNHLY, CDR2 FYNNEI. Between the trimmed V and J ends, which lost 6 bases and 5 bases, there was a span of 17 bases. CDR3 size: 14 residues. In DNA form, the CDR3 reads TGTGCCAGCAGGCGCACCCCGGGACGGGACGAGCAGTACTTC. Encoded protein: CASRRTPGRDEQYF.

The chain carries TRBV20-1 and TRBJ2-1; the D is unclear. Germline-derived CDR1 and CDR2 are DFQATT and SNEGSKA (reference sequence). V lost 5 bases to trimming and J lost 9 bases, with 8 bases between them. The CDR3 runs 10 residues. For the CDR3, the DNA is TGCAGTGCTTGGGAAACTGAGCAGTTCTTC. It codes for CSAWETEQFF.

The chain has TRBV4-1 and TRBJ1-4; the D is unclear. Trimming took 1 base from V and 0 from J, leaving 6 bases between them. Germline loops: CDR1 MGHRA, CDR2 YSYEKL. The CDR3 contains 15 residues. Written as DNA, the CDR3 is TGCGCCAGCAGCCAAGTGCGCACAACTAATGAAAAACTGTTTTTT. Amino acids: CASSQVRTTNEKLFF.

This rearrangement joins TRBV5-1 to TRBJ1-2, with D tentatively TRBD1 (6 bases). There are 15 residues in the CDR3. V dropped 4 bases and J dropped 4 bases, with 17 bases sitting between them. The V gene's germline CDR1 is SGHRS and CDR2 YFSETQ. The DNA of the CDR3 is TGCGCCAGCAGCGTGTCAGGGGAGATGGGCTATGGCTACACCTTC. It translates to CASSVSGEMGYGYTF.

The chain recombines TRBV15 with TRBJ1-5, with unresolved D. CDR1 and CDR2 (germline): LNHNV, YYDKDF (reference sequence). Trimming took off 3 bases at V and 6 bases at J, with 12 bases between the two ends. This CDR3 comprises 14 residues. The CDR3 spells CATSSSRVGQPQHF. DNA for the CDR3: TGTGCCACCAGCAGTAGTAGGGTAGGTCAGCCCCAGCATTTT.

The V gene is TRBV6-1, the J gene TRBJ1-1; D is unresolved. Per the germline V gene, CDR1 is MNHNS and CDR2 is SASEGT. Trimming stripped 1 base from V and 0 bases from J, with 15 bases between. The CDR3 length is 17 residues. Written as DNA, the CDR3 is TGTGCCAGCAGTGAAGGTATATGGACGGGATTGAACACTGAAGCTTTCTTT. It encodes CASSEGIWTGLNTEAFF.

The CDR3 sequence: CASTLTRGSNQPQHF. The CDR3 region has the DNA TGTGCCAGCACCCTCACCCGAGGGAGCAATCAGCCCCAGCATTTT. The chain carries TRBV28 and TRBJ1-5; D call uncertain. The V gene's germline CDR1 is MDHEN and CDR2 SYDVKM. The CDR3 runs 15 residues. Between the trimmed V and J ends, which lost 7 bases and 1 base, there was a span of 14 bases.

The CDR3 DNA is TGTGCCAGCAGCCCACCGACTACTTCTACTAGCGGGATCCCGAATCCGACCTACAATGAGCAGTTCTTC. It is translated as CASSPPTTSTSGIPNPTYNEQFF. This rearrangement joins TRBV7-8 to TRBJ2-1; 10 bases are a match to TRBD2. This CDR3 contains 23 residues. The trim removed 5 bases at V and 2 bases at J, leaving 27 bases unmatched. CDR1 is SGHVS, CDR2 FQNEAQ, per germline.

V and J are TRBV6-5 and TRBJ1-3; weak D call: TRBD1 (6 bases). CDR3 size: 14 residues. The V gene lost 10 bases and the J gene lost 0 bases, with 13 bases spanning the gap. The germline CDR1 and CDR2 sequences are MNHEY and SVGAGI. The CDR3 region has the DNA TGTGCCACCTCGCAGGGGAGCTCTGGAAACACCATATATTTT. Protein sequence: CATSQGSSGNTIYF.

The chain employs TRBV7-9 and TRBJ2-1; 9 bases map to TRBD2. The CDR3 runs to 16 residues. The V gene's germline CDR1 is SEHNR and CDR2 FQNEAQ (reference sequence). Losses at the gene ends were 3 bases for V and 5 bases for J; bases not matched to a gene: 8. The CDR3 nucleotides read TGTGCCAGCAGCTTCCCTAGCGGGACTCAGAACAATGAGCAGTTCTTC. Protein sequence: CASSFPSGTQNNEQFF.

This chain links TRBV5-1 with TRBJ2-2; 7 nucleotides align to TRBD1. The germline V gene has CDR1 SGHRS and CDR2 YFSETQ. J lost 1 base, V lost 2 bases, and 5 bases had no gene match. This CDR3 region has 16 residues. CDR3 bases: TGCGCCAGCAGCTTAGGGCAGGGGGTGAACACCGGGGAGCTGTTTTTT. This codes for CASSLGQGVNTGELFF.

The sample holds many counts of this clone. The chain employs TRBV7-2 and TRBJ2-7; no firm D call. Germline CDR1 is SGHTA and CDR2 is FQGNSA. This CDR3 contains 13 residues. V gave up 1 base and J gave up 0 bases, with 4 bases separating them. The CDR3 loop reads CASSLGISYEQYF. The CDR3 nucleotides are TGTGCCAGCAGCTTAGGCATCTCCTACGAGCAGTACTTC.

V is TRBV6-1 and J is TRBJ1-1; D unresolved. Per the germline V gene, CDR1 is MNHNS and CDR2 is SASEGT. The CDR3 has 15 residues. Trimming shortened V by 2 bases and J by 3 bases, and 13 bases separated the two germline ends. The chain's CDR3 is CASSETPSRDTEAFF. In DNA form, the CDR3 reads TGTGCCAGCAGTGAAACGCCATCGAGGGACACTGAAGCTTTCTTT.

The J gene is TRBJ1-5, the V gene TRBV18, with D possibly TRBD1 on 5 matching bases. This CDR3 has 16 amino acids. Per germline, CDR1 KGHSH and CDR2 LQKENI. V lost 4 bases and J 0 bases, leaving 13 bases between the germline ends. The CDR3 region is CASSRLQVNSNQPQHF. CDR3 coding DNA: TGTGCCAGCTCACGGTTACAGGTCAATAGCAATCAGCCCCAGCATTTT.

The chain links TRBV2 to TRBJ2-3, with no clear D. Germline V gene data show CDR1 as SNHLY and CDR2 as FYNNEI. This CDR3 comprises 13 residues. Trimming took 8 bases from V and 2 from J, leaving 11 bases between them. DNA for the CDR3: TGTGCCAGCGAGAAAGAGATCACAGATACGCAGTATTTT. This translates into CASEKEITDTQYF.

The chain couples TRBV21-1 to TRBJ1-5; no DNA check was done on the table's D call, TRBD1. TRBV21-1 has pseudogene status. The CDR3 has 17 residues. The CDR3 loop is CASSANEGRGRSQPQHF. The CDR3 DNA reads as TGTGCCAGCAGCGCAAACGAGGGCAGGGGGCGTAGTCAGCCCCAGCATTTT.

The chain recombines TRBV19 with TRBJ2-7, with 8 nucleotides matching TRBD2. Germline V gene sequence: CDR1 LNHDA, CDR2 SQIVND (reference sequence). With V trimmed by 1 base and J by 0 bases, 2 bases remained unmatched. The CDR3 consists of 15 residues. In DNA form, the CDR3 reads TGTGCCAGTAGTATAGTAGCGGGGTCCTCCTACGAGCAGTACTTC. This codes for CASSIVAGSSYEQYF.

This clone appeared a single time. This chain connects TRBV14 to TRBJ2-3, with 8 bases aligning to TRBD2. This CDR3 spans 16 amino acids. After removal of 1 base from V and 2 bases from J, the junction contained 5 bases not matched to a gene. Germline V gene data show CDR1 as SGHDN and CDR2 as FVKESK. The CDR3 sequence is CASSQGTSGFTDTQYF. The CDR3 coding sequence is TGTGCCAGCAGCCAAGGTACTAGCGGATTCACAGATACGCAGTATTTT.

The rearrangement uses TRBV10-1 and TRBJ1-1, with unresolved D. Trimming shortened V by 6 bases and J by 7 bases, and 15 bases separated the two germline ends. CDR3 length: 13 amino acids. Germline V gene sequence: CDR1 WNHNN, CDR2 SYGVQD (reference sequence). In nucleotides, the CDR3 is TGCGCCAGCAGCCCTAACGGCGAGGTTGAAGCTTTCTTT. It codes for CASSPNGEVEAFF.

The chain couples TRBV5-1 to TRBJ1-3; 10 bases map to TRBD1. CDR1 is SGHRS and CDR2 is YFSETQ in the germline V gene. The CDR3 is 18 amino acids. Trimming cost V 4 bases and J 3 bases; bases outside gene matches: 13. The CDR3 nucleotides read TGCGCCAGCAGCCCATCGACCCCGGACAGGGGGGTTGGAAACACCATATATTTT. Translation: CASSPSTPDRGVGNTIYF.

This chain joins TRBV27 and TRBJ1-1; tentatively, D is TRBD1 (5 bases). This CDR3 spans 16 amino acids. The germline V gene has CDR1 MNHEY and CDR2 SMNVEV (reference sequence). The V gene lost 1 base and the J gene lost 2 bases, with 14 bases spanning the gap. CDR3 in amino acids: CASSLWGGGFNTEAFF. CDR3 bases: TGTGCCAGCAGTTTATGGGGTGGGGGTTTTAACACTGAAGCTTTCTTT.

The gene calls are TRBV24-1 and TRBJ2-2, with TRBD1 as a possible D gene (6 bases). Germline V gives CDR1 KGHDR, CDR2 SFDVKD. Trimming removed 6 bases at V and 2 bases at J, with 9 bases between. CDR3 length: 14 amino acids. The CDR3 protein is CATSPGVNTGELFF. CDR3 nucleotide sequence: TGTGCCACCAGTCCAGGGGTCAACACCGGGGAGCTGTTTTTT.

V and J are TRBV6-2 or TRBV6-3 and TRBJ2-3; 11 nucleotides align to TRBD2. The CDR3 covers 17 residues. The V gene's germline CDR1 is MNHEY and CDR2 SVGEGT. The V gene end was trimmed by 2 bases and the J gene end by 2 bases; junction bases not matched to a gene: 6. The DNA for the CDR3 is TGTGCCAGCAGTTACGGGGGACTAGCGGAGATCACAGATACGCAGTATTTT. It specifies CASSYGGLAEITDTQYF.

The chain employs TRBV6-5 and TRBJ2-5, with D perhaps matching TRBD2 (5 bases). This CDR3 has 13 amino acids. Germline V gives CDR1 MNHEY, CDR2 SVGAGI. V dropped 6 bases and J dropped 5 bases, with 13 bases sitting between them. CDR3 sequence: CASRTRGWETQYF. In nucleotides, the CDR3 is TGTGCCAGCAGGACTCGGGGTTGGGAGACCCAGTACTTC.

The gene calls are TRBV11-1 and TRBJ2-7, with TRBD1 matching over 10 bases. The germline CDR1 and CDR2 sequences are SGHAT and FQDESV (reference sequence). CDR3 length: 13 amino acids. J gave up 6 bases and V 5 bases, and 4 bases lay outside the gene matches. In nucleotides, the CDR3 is TGTGCCAGCAGCGCGAGGACAGGGGGCGAGCAGTACTTC. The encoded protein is CASSARTGGEQYF.

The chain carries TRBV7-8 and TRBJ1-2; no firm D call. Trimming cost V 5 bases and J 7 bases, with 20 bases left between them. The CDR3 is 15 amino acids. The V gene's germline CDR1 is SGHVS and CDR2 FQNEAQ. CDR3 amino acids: CASSALAGTFGGYTF. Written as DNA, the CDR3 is TGTGCCAGCAGCGCCTTGGCAGGAACCTTTGGTGGCTACACCTTC.

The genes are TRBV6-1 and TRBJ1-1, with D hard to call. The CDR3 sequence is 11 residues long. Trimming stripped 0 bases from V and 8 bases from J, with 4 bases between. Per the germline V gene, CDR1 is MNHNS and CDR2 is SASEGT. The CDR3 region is CASSEAGEAFF. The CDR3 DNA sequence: TGTGCCAGCAGTGAAGCCGGGGAAGCTTTCTTT.

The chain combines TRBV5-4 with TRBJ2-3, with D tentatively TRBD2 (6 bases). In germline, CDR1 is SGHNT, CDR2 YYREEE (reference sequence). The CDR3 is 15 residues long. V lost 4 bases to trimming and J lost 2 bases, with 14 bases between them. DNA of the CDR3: TGTGCCAGCAGCCAGGACTATCTTTTCACAGATACGCAGTATTTT. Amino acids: CASSQDYLFTDTQYF.